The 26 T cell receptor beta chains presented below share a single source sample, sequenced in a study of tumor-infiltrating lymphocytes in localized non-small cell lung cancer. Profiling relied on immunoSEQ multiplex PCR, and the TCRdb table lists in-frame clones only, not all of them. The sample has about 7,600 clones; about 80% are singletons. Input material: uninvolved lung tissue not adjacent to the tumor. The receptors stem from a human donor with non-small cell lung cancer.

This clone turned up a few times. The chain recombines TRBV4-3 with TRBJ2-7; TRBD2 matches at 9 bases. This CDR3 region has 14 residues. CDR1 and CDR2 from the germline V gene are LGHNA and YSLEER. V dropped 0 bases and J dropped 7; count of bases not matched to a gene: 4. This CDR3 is CASSQEASGGEQYF. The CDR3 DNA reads TGCGCCAGCAGCCAAGAGGCGAGCGGGGGGGAGCAGTACTTC.

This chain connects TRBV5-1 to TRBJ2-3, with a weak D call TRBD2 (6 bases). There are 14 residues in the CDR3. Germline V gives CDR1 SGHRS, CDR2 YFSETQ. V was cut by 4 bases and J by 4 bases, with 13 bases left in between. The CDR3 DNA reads TGCGCCAGCAGCCGGGGGTCCGAGGCAGATACGCAGTATTTT. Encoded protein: CASSRGSEADTQYF.

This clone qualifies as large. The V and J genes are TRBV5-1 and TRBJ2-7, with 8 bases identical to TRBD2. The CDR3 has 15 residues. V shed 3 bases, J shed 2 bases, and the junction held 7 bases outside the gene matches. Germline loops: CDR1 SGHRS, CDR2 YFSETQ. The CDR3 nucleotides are TGCGCCAGCAGCTCCGGGACTAGTTTCCCCTACGAGCAGTACTTC. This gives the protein CASSSGTSFPYEQYF. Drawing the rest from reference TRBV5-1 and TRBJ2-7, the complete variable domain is KAGVTQTPRYLIKTRGQQVTLSCSPISGHRSVSWYQQTPGQGLQFLFEYFSETQRNKGNFPGRFSGRQFSNSRSEMNVSTLELGDSALYLCASSSGTSFPYEQYFGPGTRLTVT.

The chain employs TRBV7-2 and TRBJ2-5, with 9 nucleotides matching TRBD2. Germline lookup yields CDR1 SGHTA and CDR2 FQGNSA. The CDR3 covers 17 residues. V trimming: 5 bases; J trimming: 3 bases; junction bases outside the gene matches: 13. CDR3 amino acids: CASSPRAASGVKETQYF. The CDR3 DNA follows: TGTGCCAGCAGCCCTAGGGCGGCTAGCGGGGTAAAAGAGACCCAGTACTTC.

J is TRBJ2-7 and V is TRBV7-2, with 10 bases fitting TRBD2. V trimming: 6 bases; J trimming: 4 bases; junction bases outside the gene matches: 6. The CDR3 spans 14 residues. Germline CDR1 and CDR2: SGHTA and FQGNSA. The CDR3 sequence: CASSRAGGPYEQYF. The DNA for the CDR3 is TGTGCCAGCAGTCGAGCGGGAGGGCCTTACGAGCAGTACTTC.

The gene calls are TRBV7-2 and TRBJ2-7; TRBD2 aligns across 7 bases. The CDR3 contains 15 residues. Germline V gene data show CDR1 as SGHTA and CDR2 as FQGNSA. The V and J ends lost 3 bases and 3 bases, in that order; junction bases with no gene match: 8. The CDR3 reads CASSFTTGTIYEQYF. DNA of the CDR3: TGTGCCAGCAGCTTTACCACCGGGACTATCTACGAGCAGTACTTC.

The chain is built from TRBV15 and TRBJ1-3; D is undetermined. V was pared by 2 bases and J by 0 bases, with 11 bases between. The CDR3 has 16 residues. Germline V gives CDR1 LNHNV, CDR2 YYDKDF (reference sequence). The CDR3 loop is CATSRTVQDSGNTIYF. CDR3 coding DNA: TGTGCCACCAGCAGAACGGTGCAAGACTCTGGAAACACCATATATTTT.

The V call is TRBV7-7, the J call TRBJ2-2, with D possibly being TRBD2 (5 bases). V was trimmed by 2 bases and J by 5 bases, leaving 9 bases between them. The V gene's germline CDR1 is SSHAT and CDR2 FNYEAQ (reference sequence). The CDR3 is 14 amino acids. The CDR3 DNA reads TGTGCCAGCAGCTTATATTCGGGAACCGGGGAGCTGTTTTTT. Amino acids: CASSLYSGTGELFF. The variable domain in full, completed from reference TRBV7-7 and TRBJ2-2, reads GAGVSQSPRYKVTKRGQDVTLRCDPISSHATLYWYQQALGQGPEFLTYFNYEAQPDKSGLPSDRFSAERPEGSISTLTIQRTEQRDSAMYRCASSLYSGTGELFFGEGSRLTVL.

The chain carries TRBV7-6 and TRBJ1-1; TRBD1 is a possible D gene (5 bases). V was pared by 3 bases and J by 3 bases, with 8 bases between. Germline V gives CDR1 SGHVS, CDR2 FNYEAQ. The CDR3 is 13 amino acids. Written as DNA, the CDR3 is TGTGCCAGCAGCTTTGGGGGACACACTGAAGCTTTCTTT. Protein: CASSFGGHTEAFF.

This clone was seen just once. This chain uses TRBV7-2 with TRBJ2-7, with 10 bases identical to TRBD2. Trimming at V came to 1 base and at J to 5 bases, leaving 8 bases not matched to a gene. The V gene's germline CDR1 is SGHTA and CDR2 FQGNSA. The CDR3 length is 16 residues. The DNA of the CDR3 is TGTGCCAGCAGCTTAGAACTAGCGGGGACCCAAGACGAGCAGTACTTC. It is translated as CASSLELAGTQDEQYF.

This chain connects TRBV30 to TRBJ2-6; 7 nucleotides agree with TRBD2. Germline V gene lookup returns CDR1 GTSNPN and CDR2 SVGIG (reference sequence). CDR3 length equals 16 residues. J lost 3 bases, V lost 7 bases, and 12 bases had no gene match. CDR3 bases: TGTGCCTCCACTCCCGCGGGAGTGGGTGGGGCCAACGTCCTGACTTTC. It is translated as CASTPAGVGGANVLTF.

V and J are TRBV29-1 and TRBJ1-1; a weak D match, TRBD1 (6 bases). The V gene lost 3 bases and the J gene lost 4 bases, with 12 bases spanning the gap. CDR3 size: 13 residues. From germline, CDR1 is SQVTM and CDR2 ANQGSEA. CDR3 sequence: CSVEAGAGTEAFF. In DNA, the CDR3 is TGCAGCGTTGAGGCAGGGGCAGGCACTGAAGCTTTCTTT. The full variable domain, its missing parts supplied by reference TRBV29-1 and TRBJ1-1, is SAVISQKPSRDICQRGTSLTIQCQVDSQVTMMFWYRQQPGQSLTLIATANQGSEATYESGFVIDKFPISRPNLTFSTLTVSNMSPEDSSIYLCSVEAGAGTEAFFGQGTRLTVV.

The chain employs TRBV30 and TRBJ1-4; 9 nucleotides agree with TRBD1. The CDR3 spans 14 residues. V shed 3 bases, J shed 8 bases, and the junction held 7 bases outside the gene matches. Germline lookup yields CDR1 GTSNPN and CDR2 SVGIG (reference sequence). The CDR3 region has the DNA TGTGCCTGGAGCGACACAGGGGGCTCAGAAAAACTGTTTTTT. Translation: CAWSDTGGSEKLFF.

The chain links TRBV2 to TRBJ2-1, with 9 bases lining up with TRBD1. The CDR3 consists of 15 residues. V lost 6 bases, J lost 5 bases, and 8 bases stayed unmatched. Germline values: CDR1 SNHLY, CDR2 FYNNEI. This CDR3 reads CASRDRGFLNNEQFF. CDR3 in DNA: TGTGCCAGCAGGGACAGGGGCTTCCTAAACAATGAGCAGTTCTTC.

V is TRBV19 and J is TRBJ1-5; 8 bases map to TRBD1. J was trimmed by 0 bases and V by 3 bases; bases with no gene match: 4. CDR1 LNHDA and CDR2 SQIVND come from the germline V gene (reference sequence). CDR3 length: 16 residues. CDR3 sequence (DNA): TGTGCCAGTAGTATGTTAACAGGGGGTAGCAATCAGCCCCAGCATTTT. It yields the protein CASSMLTGGSNQPQHF.

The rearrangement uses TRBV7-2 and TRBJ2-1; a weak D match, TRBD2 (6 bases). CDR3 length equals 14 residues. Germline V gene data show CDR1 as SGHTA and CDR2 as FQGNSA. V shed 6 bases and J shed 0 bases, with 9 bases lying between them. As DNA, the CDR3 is TGTGCCAGCAGTCCGGGACTCTCCTACAATGAGCAGTTCTTC. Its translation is CASSPGLSYNEQFF.

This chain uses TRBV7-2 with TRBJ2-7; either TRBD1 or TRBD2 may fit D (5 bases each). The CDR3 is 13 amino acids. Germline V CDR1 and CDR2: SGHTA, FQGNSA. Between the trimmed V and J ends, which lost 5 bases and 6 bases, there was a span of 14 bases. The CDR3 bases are TGTGCCAGCAGCCCGGGACCCACCGGCGAGCAGTACTTC. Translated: CASSPGPTGEQYF.

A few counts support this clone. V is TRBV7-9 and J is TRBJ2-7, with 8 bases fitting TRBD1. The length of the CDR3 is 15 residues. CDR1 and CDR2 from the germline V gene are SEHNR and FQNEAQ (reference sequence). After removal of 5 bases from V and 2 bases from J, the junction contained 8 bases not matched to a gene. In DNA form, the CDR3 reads TGTGCCAGCAGCCCTGACAGGGGACAGCCCTACGAGCAGTACTTC. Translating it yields CASSPDRGQPYEQYF.

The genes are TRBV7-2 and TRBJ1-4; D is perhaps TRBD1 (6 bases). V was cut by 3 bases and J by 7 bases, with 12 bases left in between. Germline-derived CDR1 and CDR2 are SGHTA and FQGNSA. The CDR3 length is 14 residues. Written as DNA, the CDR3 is TGTGCCAGCAGCTTGGGGGGGGCGAGTGAAAAACTGTTTTTT. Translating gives CASSLGGASEKLFF.

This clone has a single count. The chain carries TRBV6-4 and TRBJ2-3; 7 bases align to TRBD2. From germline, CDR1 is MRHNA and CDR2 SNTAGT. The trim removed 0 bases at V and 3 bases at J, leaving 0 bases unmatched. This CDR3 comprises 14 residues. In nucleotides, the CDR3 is TGTGCCAGCAGTGACTCGCGGGAGACAGATACGCAGTATTTT. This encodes CASSDSRETDTQYF.

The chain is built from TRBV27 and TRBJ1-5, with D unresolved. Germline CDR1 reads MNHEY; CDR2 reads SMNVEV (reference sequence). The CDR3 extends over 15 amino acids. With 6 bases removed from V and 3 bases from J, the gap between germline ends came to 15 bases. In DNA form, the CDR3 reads TGTGCCAGCAGCGAATCCCGGGCCATCAATCAGCCCCAGCATTTT. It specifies CASSESRAINQPQHF.

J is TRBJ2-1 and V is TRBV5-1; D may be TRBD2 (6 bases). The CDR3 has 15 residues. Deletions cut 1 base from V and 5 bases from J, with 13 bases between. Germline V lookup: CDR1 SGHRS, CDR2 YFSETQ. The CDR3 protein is CASSLSLATHNEQFF. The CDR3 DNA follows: TGCGCCAGCAGCTTGTCCCTAGCGACACACAATGAGCAGTTCTTC.

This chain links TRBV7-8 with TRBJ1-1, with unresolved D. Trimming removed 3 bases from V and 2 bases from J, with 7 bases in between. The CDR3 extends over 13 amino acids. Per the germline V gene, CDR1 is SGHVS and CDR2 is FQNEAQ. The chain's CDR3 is CASSFGHNTEAFF. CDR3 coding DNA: TGTGCCAGCAGCTTTGGCCACAACACTGAAGCTTTCTTT.

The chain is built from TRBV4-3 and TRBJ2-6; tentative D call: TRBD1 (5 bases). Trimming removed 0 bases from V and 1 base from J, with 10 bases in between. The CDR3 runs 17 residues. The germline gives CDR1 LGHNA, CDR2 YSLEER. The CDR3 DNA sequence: TGCGCCAGCAGCCAAGATGTAGGGGAATCTGGGGCCAACGTCCTGACTTTC. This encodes CASSQDVGESGANVLTF.

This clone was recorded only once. The CDR3: CASSLAQSNQPQHF. The CDR3 nucleotides are TGTGCCAGCAGTTTAGCACAGAGCAATCAGCCCCAGCATTTT. V and J are TRBV28 and TRBJ1-5; D not certain. The germline CDR1 and CDR2 sequences are MDHEN and SYDVKM. Trimming took 2 bases from V and 1 from J, leaving 6 bases between them. This CDR3 comprises 14 residues.

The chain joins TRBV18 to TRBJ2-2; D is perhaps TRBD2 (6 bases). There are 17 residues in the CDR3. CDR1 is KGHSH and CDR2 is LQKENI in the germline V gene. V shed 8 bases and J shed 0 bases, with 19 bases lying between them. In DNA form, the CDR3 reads TGTGCCAGCCATTCTAGGAGGGGAGGCCCGAACACCGGGGAGCTGTTTTTT. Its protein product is CASHSRRGGPNTGELFF.